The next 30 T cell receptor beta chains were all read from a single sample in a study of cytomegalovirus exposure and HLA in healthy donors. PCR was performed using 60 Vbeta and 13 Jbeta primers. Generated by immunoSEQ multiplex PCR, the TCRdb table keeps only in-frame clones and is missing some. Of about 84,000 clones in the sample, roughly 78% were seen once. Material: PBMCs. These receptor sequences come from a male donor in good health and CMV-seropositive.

CDR3 DNA: TGTGCCAGCAGTGACAGAGGCTCTAACACAGATACGCAGTATTTT. Protein product: CASSDRGSNTDTQYF. V usage is TRBV2 and J usage is TRBJ2-3; D ambiguous. The length of the CDR3 is 15 residues. Germline V gives CDR1 SNHLY, CDR2 FYNNEI. The V end lost 3 bases, the J end lost 2 bases, and 12 bases lay between the germline ends.

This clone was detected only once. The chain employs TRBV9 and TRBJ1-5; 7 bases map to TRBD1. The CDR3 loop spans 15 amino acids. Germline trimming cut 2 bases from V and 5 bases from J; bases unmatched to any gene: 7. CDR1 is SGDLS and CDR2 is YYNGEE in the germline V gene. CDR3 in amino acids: CASSVAGTDHQPQHF. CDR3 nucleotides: TGTGCCAGCAGCGTTGCCGGGACAGACCATCAGCCCCAGCATTTT.

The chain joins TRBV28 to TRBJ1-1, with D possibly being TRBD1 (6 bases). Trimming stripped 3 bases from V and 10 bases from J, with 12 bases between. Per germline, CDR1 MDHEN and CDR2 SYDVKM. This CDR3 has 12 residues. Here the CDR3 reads CASSFLDSRAFF. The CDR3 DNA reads TGTGCCAGCAGTTTTTTGGACAGCCGAGCTTTCTTT.

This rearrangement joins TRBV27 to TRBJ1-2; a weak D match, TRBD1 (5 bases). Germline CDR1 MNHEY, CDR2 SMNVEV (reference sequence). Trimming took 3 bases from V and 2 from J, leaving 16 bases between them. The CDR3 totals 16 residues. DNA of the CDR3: TGTGCCAGCAGTTTGGGAGGGGCTGTGCCCAACTATGGCTACACCTTC. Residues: CASSLGGAVPNYGYTF.

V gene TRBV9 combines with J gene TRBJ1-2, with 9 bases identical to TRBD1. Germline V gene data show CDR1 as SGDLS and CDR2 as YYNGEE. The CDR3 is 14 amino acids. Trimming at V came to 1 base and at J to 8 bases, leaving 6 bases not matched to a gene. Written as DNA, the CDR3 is TGTGCCAGCAGCGTACTTCCGGGACAGGGAGGCTACACCTTC. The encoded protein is CASSVLPGQGGYTF. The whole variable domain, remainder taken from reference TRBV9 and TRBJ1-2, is DSGVTQTPKHLITATGQRVTLRCSPRSGDLSVYWYQQSLDQGLQFLIQYYNGEERAKGNILERFSAQQFPDLHSELNLSSLELGDSALYFCASSVLPGQGGYTFGSGTRLTVV.

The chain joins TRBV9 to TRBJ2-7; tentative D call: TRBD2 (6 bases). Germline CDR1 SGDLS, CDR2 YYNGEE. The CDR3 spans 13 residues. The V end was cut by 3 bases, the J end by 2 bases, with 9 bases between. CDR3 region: CASSAPGAYEQYF. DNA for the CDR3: TGTGCCAGCAGCGCCCCGGGGGCCTACGAGCAGTACTTC.

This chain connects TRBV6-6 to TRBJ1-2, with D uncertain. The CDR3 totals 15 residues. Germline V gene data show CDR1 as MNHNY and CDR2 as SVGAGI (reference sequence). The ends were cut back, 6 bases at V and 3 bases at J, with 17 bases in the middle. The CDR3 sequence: CASSEVASRDYGYTF. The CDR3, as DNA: TGTGCCAGCAGCGAGGTCGCGTCCCGGGACTATGGCTACACCTTC.

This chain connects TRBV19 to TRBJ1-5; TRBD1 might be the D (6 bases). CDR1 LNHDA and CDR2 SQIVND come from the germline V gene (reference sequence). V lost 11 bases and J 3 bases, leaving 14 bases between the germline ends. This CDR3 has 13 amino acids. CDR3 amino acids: CASTGQTNQPQHF. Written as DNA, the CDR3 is TGTGCCTCCACTGGACAGACCAATCAGCCCCAGCATTTT. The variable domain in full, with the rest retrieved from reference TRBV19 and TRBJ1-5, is DGGITQSPKYLFRKEGQNVTLSCEQNLNHDAMYWYRQDPGQGLRLIYYSQIVNDFQKGDIAEGYSVSREKKESFPLTVTSAQKNPTAFYLCASTGQTNQPQHFGDGTRLSIL.

The CDR3 DNA sequence: TGTGCCAGCGGGACTATGAACACCGGGGAGCTGTTTTTT. Amino acids: CASGTMNTGELFF. The V call is TRBV9, the J call TRBJ2-2; 7 nucleotides line up with TRBD2. CDR1 is SGDLS and CDR2 is YYNGEE in the germline V gene. The CDR3 is 13 residues long. Trimming removed 7 bases from V and 1 base from J; junction bases left unmatched: 1.

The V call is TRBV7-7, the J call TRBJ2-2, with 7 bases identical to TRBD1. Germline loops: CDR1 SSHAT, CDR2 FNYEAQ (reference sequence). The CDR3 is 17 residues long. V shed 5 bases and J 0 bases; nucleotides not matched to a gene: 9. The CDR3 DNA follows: TGTGCCAGCAGCACCGGGACAGTGATGACGAACACCGGGGAGCTGTTTTTT. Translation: CASSTGTVMTNTGELFF.

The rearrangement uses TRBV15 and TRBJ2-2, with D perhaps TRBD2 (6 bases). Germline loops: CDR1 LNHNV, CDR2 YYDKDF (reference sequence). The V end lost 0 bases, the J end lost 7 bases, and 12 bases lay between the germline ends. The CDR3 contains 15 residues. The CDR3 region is CATSRDNREIGELFF. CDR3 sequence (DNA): TGTGCCACCAGCAGAGACAACCGGGAGATCGGGGAGCTGTTTTTT.

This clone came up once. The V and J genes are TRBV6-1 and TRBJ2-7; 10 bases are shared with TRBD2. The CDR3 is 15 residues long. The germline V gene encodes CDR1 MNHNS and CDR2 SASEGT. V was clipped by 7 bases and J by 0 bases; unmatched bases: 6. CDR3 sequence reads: CASNPTSGHSYEQYF. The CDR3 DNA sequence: TGTGCCAGCAACCCGACTAGCGGGCACTCCTACGAGCAGTACTTC.

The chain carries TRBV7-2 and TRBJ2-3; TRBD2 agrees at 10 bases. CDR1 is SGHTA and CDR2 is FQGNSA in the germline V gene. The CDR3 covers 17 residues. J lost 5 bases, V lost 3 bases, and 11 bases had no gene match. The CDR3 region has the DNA TGTGCCAGCAGCTTCGTCCGAGCGGGAGGGCCTGGAGATACGCAGTATTTT. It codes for CASSFVRAGGPGDTQYF.

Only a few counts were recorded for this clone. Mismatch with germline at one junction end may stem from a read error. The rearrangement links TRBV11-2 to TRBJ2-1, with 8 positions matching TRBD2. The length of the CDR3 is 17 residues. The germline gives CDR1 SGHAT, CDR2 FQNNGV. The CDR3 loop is CVSSSSQREGSYNEQFF. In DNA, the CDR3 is TGTGTCAGCAGCTCCTCACAACGGGAGGGCTCCTACAATGAGCAGTTCTTC.

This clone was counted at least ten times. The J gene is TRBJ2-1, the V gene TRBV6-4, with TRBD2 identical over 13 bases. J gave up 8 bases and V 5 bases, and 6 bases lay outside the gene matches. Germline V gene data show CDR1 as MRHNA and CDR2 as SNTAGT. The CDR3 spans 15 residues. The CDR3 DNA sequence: TGTGCCAGCAGTTTCGGGACTAGCGGGAACGATGAGCAGTTCTTC. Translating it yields CASSFGTSGNDEQFF.

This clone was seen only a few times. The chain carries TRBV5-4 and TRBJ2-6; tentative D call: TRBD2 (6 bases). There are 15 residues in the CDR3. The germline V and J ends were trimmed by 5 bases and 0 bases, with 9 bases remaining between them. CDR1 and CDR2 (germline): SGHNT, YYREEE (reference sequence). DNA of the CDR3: TGTGCCAGCAGGCCGGAGGGCTCTGGGGCCAACGTCCTGACTTTC. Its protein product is CASRPEGSGANVLTF.

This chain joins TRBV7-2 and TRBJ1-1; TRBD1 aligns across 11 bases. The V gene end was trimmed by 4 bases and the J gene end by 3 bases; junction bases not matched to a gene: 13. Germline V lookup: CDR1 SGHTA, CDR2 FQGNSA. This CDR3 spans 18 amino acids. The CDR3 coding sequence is TGTGCCAGCAGCTCCTCCCGGGACAGGGGGTTGAGAGACACTGAAGCTTTCTTT. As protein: CASSSSRDRGLRDTEAFF.

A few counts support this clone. The CDR3 DNA follows: TGTGCCAGTAGTATGTTTCAAGCAAACATTCAGTACTTC. Its protein is CASSMFQANIQYF. The chain couples TRBV19 to TRBJ2-4; D is unclear. V was clipped by 3 bases and J by 6 bases, with 9 bases between them. The CDR3 is 13 amino acids. CDR1 and CDR2 from the germline V gene are LNHDA and SQIVND (reference sequence).

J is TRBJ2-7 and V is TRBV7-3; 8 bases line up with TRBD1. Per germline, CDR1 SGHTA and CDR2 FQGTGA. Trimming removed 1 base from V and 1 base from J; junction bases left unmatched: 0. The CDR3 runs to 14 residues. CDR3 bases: TGTGCCAGCAGCTTAAGGGACAGGTCCTACGAGCAGTACTTC. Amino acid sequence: CASSLRDRSYEQYF.

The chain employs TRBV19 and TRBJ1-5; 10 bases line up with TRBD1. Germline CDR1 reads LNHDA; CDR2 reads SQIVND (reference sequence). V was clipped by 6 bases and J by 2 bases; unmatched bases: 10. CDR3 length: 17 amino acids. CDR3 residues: CASSPRTGGNRNQPQHF. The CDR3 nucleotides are TGTGCCAGTAGCCCTCGGACAGGGGGGAATCGCAATCAGCCCCAGCATTTT. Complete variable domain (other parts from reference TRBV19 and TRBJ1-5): DGGITQSPKYLFRKEGQNVTLSCEQNLNHDAMYWYRQDPGQGLRLIYYSQIVNDFQKGDIAEGYSVSREKKESFPLTVTSAQKNPTAFYLCASSPRTGGNRNQPQHFGDGTRLSIL.

For the CDR3, the DNA is TGTGCCAGCAGCGTAGAGGGGGTTCCGAGCGGGAGGGCCGTCGACGAGCAGTACTTC. Its translation is CASSVEGVPSGRAVDEQYF. The chain combines TRBV9 with TRBJ2-7; 10 nucleotides match TRBD2. The CDR3 covers 19 residues. Germline CDR1 reads SGDLS; CDR2 reads YYNGEE. V lost 0 bases, J lost 5 bases, and 17 bases stayed unmatched.

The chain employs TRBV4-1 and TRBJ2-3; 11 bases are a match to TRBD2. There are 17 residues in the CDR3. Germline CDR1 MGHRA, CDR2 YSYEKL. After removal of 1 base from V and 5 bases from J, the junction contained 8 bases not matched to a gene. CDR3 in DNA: TGCGCCAGCAGCCAAGCCCTACTAGCGGGAGAAGTAGATACGCAGTATTTT. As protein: CASSQALLAGEVDTQYF.

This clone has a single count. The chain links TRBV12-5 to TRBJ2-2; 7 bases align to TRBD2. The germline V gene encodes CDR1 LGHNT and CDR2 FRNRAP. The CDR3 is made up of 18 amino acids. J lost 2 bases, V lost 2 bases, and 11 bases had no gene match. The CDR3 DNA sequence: TGTGCTAGTGGTTTGTTCCCCCTAGCGGAGGGAAACACCGGGGAGCTGTTTTTT. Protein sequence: CASGLFPLAEGNTGELFF.

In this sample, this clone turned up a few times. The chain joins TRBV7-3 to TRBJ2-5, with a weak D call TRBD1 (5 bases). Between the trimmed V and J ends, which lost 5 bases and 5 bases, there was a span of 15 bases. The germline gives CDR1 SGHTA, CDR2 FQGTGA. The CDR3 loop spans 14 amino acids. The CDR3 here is CASSPKGPGETQYF. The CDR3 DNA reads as TGTGCCAGCAGCCCCAAAGGGCCAGGGGAGACCCAGTACTTC.

In nucleotides, the CDR3 is TGCAGCGCCCGCCCGAGGACTAGCGGTGTAGCTAGCACAGATACGCAGTATTTT. Protein product: CSARPRTSGVASTDTQYF. This chain joins TRBV29-1 and TRBJ2-3; 10 bases are shared with TRBD2. The CDR3 sequence is 18 residues long. The V gene's germline CDR1 is SQVTM and CDR2 ANQGSEA. The V gene end was trimmed by 7 bases and the J gene end by 0 bases; junction bases not matched to a gene: 16.

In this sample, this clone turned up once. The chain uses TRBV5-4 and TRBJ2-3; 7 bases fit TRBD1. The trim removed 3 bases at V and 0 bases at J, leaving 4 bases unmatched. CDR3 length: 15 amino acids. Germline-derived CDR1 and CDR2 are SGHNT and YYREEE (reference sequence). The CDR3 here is CASSSTTGSTDTQYF. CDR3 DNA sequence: TGTGCCAGCAGCTCGACGACAGGGAGCACAGATACGCAGTATTTT.

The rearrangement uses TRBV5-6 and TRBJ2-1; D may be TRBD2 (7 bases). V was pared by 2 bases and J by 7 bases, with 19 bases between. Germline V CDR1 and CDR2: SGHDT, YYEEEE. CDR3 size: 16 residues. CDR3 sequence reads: CASSFASGGAGNEQFF. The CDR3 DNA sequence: TGTGCCAGCAGCTTTGCAAGTGGGGGGGCGGGGAATGAGCAGTTCTTC. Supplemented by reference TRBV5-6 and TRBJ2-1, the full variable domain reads DAGVTQSPTHLIKTRGQQVTLRCSPKSGHDTVSWYQQALGQGPQFIFQYYEEEERQRGNFPDRFSGHQFPNYSSELNVNALLLGDSALYLCASSFASGGAGNEQFFGPGTRLTVL.

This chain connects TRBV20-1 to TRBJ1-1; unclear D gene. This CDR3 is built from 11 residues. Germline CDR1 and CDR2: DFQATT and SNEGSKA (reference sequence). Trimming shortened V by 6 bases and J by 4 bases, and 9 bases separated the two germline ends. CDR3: CSAKLATEAFF. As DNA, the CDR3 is TGCAGTGCCAAGCTCGCCACTGAAGCTTTCTTT.

CDR3 bases: TGTGCCAGCAGCCAAACTAGCGGCCTCTCGTACGAGCAGTACTTC. This sequence encodes CASSQTSGLSYEQYF. This chain links TRBV7-8 with TRBJ2-7, with 8 bases aligning to TRBD2. V dropped 5 bases and J dropped 4; count of bases not matched to a gene: 10. The CDR3 spans 15 residues. Germline loops: CDR1 SGHVS, CDR2 FQNEAQ. Drawing the rest from reference TRBV7-8 and TRBJ2-7, the complete variable domain is GAGVSQSPRYKVAKRGQDVALRCDPISGHVSLFWYQQALGQGPEFLTYFQNEAQLDKSGLPSDRFFAERPEGSVSTLKIQRTQQEDSAVYLCASSQTSGLSYEQYFGPGTRLTVT.

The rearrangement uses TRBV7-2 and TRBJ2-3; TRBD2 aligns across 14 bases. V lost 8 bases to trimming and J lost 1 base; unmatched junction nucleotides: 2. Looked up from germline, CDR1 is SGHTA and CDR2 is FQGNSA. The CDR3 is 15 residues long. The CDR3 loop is CASQGLAGGTDTQYF. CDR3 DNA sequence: TGTGCCAGCCAGGGACTAGCGGGAGGCACAGATACGCAGTATTTT.